The 5 T cell receptor beta chains in this list originate from one sample, sequenced in a study of vaccination and CD4 T cells after COVID-19. The antigens of these receptors remain unknown. Sequencing of the DNA from cultured CD4+ T cells was carried out with the Oncomine TCR Beta short-read assay. TCRdb passed the PCR reads through MiXCR, listing each CDR3 protein once. The table shows several thousand distinct CDR3 sequences, with around 50% occurring only once. This sample's treatment: roughly 11-day PBMC culture with coronavirus spike peptide pools or control peptides (ViraFEST assay). The sample consisted of CD4+ T cells from blood, cultured in vitro. These receptors were collected from a human donor who had recovered from COVID-19.

This sequence joins TRBV19 and TRBJ1-5, with D possibly matching TRBD1 (6 bases). CDR3 length equals 15 residues. Trimming took off 3 bases at V and 5 bases at J, with 14 bases between the two ends. Germline loops: CDR1 LNHDA, CDR2 SQIVND (reference sequence). The CDR3 here is CASSMAPRGHQPQHF. As DNA, the CDR3 is TGTGCCAGTAGTATGGCCCCCAGGGGCCATCAGCCCCAGCATTTT.

The chain couples TRBV27 to TRBJ2-2; 9 bases map to TRBD1. This CDR3 is 16 amino acids long. The junction had 9 bases not matched to a gene; V was cut back by 7 bases and J by 3 bases. Germline V gives CDR1 MNHEY, CDR2 SMNVEV (reference sequence). The CDR3 sequence: CASISTGTGYTGELFF. The CDR3 DNA reads TGTGCCAGCATTTCGACCGGGACAGGGTACACCGGGGAGCTGTTTTTT.

V and J are TRBV11-2 and TRBJ1-2; TRBD1 matches 8 bases. The CDR3 runs to 17 residues. Trimming removed 1 base from V and 4 bases from J; junction bases left unmatched: 11. Germline V gene sequence: CDR1 SGHAT, CDR2 FQNNGV. The CDR3 here is CASSLGLGTGGGYGYTF. The CDR3 nucleotides read TGTGCCAGCAGCTTAGGCTTAGGGACAGGTGGTGGCTATGGCTACACCTTC.

The V and J genes are TRBV7-3 and TRBJ1-1; D possibly corresponds to TRBD1 (6 bases). The CDR3 extends over 17 amino acids. In germline, CDR1 is SGHTA, CDR2 FQGTGA. V was pared by 4 bases and J by 5 bases, with 23 bases between. The CDR3 DNA reads TGTGCCAGCAGCTCCGGGGACGTTCGAGGAGGGGGAACTGAAGCTTTCTTT. This sequence encodes CASSSGDVRGGGTEAFF.

This clonotype was seen more than once but under ten times. CDR3 sequence: CASSNQGNHEQYF. In DNA, the CDR3 is TGCGCCAGCAGCAATCAGGGGAACCACGAGCAGTACTTC. The chain couples TRBV10-2 to TRBJ2-7, with a possible D match to TRBD1 (6 bases). The V and J ends lost 6 bases and 5 bases respectively, with 14 bases between them. Germline CDR1 is WSHSY and CDR2 is SAAADI. This CDR3 comprises 13 residues.